A selection of T cell receptor beta chains follows, all from one sample in a study of early T cells in non-severe SARS-CoV-2 infection. TCRdb independently ran MiXCR on the 5' RACE reads; one entry per CDR3 protein. Found here are approximately 32,000 distinct CDR3 sequences, 5.8% of them singletons; the top ten hold 7% to 9.5%. Sequenced input: whole blood. These receptors all come from an adult who was a healthcare worker with PCR-confirmed SARS-CoV-2 infection or an uninfected control (not recorded which). Each CDR3 is given with its conserved first and last residue. Each record gives: CDR3 DNA, CDR3 protein, clone size, J gene, D gene, V gene. A D gene is named only where the DNA matches it firmly. The size field is filled for only some rows; it gives once, few, many or a size class.

DNA: TGTGCCAGCAGCCCGGGAGGGGGGGCGACCTACAATGAGCAGTTCTTC; CDR3: CASSPGGGATYNEQFF; size: .; J: TRBJ2-1; D: TRBD2; V: TRBV7-6
DNA: TGTGCCAGCAACGACAGGGGAAGCACAGATACGCAGTATTTT; CDR3: CASNDRGSTDTQYF; size: medium-sized; J: TRBJ2-3; D: TRBD1; V: TRBV7-9
DNA: TGTGCCAGCAGCTTGGGGCCTAGCAACGAGCAGTACTTC; CDR3: CASSLGPSNEQYF; size: few; J: TRBJ2-7; D: .; V: TRBV5-6
DNA: TGTGCCAGCAGCGCCGGGAGCTCTGGGGCCAACGTCCTGACTTTC; CDR3: CASSAGSSGANVLTF; size: .; J: TRBJ2-6; D: .; V: TRBV5-4
DNA: TGTGCCAGCAGCTTGTGGGACGGGGTAACCTCCTACGAGCAGTACTTC; CDR3: CASSLWDGVTSYEQYF; size: .; J: TRBJ2-7; D: .; V: TRBV5-5
DNA: TGTGCCAGCAGTTTATTCGGGGCGGGAGGCGGCTACACCTTC; CDR3: CASSLFGAGGGYTF; size: many; J: TRBJ1-2; D: .; V: TRBV28
DNA: TGCAGTGCTAGAGTTATGGGACAGGGGGTTAATTCACCCCTCCACTTT; CDR3: CSARVMGQGVNSPLHF; size: many; J: TRBJ1-6; D: TRBD1; V: TRBV20-1
DNA: TGTGCCAGCAGTAGCGGGCCGGGGGAGCAGTACTTC; CDR3: CASSSGPGEQYF; size: many; J: TRBJ2-7; D: .; V: TRBV12-3/TRBV12-4
DNA: TGCAGCACAAGGATCTCCCAAGAGACCCAGTACTTC; CDR3: CSTRISQETQYF; size: many; J: TRBJ2-5; D: .; V: TRBV29-1
DNA: TGTGCCAGCAGGGGCACTAGCACAGATACGCAGTATTTT; CDR3: CASRGTSTDTQYF; size: many; J: TRBJ2-3; D: .; V: TRBV6-5
DNA: TGTGCCAGCAGTCTGGGGACTAGCGGCGGCAATGAGCAGTTCTTC; CDR3: CASSLGTSGGNEQFF; size: many; J: TRBJ2-1; D: TRBD2; V: TRBV6-5
DNA: TGTGCCAGCAGCCAAGATGGTTTCGGGGACAGGGTCACAGATACGCAGTATTTT; CDR3: CASSQDGFGDRVTDTQYF; size: .; J: TRBJ2-3; D: TRBD1; V: TRBV3-1
DNA: TGTGCCAGCAGCAAATCAGGGAACCTCGACTACGAGCAGTACTTC; CDR3: CASSKSGNLDYEQYF; size: many; J: TRBJ2-7; D: .; V: TRBV12-3/TRBV12-4
DNA: TGTGCCAGCAGTACTTTCCGGGGCCTAAACTATGGCTACACCTTC; CDR3: CASSTFRGLNYGYTF; size: many; J: TRBJ1-2; D: .; V: TRBV5-5
DNA: TGTGCCACTGGCGGGGCTTACAATGAGCAGTTCTTC; CDR3: CATGGAYNEQFF; size: many; J: TRBJ2-1; D: .; V: TRBV24-1
DNA: TGTGCCACCAGTGATGCGGGACAGGGGGCCAGGCAGTACTTC; CDR3: CATSDAGQGARQYF; size: many; J: TRBJ2-7; D: TRBD1; V: TRBV24-1
DNA: TGTGCCAGCAAACTCCTGGGGCAGGGGATCGGCGAGCAGTACTTC; CDR3: CASKLLGQGIGEQYF; size: many; J: TRBJ2-7; D: .; V: TRBV6-1
DNA: TGTGCCAGCAGCTGGGTACTAGTGACCCCTCCAGATACGCAGTATTTT; CDR3: CASSWVLVTPPDTQYF; size: many; J: TRBJ2-3; D: .; V: TRBV7-2